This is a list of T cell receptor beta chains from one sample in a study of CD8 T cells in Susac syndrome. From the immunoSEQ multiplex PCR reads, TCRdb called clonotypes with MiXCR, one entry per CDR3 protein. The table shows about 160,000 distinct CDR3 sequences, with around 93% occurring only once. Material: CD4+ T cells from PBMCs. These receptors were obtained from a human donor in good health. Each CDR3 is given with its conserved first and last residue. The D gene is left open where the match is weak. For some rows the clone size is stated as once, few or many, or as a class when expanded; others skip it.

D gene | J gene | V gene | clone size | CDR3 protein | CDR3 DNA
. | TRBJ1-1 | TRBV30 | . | CAWSGGGTEAFF | TGTGCCTGGAGTGGGGGGGGCACTGAAGCTTTCTTT
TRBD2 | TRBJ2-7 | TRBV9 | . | CASSRGGGGTYEQYF | TGTGCCAGCAGTCGAGGCGGGGGAGGGACCTACGAGCAGTACTTC
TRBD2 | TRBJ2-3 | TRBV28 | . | CASSLTSGGATDTQYF | TGTGCCAGCAGTCTGACTAGCGGGGGGGCCACAGATACGCAGTATTTT
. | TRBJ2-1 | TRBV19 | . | CASSGGVPSYNEQFF | TGTGCCAGTAGTGGCGGGGTACCCTCCTACAATGAGCAGTTCTTC
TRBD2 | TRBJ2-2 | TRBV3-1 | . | CASSPRTSGGITGELFF | TGTGCCAGCAGCCCCCGGACTAGCGGGGGTATCACCGGGGAGCTGTTTTTT
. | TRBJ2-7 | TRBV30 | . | CAWSRLISYEQYF | TGTGCCTGGAGTAGACTGATATCCTACGAGCAGTACTTC
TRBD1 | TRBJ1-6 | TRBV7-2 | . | CASSPPGTANSPLHF | TGTGCCAGCAGCCCCCCCGGGACAGCTAATTCACCCCTCCACTTT
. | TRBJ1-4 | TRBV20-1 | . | CSAGRTGTTEKLFF | TGCAGTGCCGGCAGGACCGGGACTACTGAAAAACTGTTTTTT
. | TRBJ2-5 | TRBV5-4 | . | CASSSLVGAWETQYF | TGTGCCAGCAGCTCCCTCGTAGGGGCCTGGGAGACCCAGTACTTC
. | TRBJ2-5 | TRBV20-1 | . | CSAPRGAETQYF | TGCAGTGCTCCAAGAGGTGCAGAGACCCAGTACTTC
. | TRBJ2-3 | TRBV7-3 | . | CASRGGSTDTQYF | TGTGCCTCCAGGGGCGGTAGCACAGATACGCAGTATTTT
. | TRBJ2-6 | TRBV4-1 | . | CASSQASSGANVLTF | TGCGCCAGCAGCCAGGCGAGCTCTGGGGCCAACGTCCTGACTTTC
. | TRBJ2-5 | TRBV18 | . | CASSPWGRETQYF | TGTGCCAGCTCTCCTTGGGGTCGGGAGACCCAGTACTTC
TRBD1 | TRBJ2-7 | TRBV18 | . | CASSQGQGSYEQYF | TGTGCCAGCTCACAAGGACAGGGATCCTACGAGCAGTACTTC
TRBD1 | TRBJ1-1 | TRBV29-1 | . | CSVLSGQATTEAFF | TGCAGCGTCCTCTCGGGACAGGCCACCACTGAAGCTTTCTTT
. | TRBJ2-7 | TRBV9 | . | CASSVAGDTRSSYEQYF | TGTGCCAGCAGCGTAGCGGGGGACACCCGGAGCTCCTACGAGCAGTACTTC
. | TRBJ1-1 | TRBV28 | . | CASSLVGMNTEAFF | TGTGCCAGCAGTTTGGTAGGAATGAACACTGAAGCTTTCTTT
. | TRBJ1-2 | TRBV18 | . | CASSPPTSGWNGYTF | TGTGCCAGCTCACCACCAACTTCAGGGTGGAATGGCTACACCTTC
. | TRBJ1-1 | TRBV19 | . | CASSPRTSEAFF | TGTGCCAGTAGTCCTCGGACAAGCGAAGCTTTCTTT
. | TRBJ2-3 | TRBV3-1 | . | CASSSQMAGATDTQYF | TGTGCCAGCAGCTCTCAGATGGCGGGGGCGACAGATACGCAGTATTTT
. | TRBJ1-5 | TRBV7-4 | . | CASSLEGGRNQPQHF | TGTGCCAGCAGCTTAGAAGGGGGACGGAATCAGCCCCAGCATTTT
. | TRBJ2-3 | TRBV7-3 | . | CASSSSGFTDTQYF | TGTGCCAGCAGCTCAAGCGGATTCACAGATACGCAGTATTTT
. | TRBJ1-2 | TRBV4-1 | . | CASSQASGGYGYTF | TGCGCCAGCAGCCAAGCGAGCGGAGGATATGGCTACACCTTC
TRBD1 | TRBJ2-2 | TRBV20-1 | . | CSAGQGAGGELFF | TGCAGTGCTGGCCAGGGGGCTGGCGGGGAGCTGTTTTTT
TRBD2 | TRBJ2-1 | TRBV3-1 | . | CASSSPGGEQFF | TGTGCCAGCAGCTCCCCGGGGGGTGAGCAGTTCTTC
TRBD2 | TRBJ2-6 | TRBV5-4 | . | CASSLDIAGGSGANVLTF | TGTGCCAGCAGCTTGGATATAGCGGGGGGGTCTGGGGCCAACGTCCTGACTTTC
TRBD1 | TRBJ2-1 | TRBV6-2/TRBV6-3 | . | CASSYSGTGSPNEQFF | TGTGCCAGCAGCTATTCGGGGACAGGGAGCCCCAATGAGCAGTTCTTC
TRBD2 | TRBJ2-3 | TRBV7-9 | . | CASSSRTSEDTQYF | TGTGCCAGCAGTTCCCGGACTAGTGAAGATACGCAGTATTTT
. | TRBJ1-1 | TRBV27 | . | CASSYQEGTEAFF | TGTGCCAGCAGTTACCAGGAGGGCACTGAAGCTTTCTTT
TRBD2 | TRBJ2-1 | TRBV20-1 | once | CSARAPGLAYYNEQFF | TGCAGTGCTAGAGCCCCGGGACTAGCGTACTACAATGAGCAGTTCTTC
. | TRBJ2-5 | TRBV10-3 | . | CAISPPGPQETQYF | TGTGCCATCAGTCCGCCAGGGCCTCAAGAGACCCAGTACTTC
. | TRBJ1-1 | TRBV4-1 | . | CASSQTVIAEAFF | TGCGCCAGCAGCCAAACTGTCATCGCTGAAGCTTTCTTT
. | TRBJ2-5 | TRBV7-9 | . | CASSDPPNQETQYF | TGTGCCAGCAGCGACCCTCCTAACCAAGAGACCCAGTACTTC
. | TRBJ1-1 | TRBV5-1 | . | CASSWAGGAGPLEAFF | TGCGCCAGCAGCTGGGCTGGCGGGGCCGGCCCCCTTGAAGCTTTCTTT
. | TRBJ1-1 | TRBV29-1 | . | CSVATGRAEAFF | TGCAGCGTTGCTACGGGCAGGGCTGAAGCTTTCTTT
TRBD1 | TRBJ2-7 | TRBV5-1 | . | CASSSGQGAYEQYF | TGCGCCAGCAGCTCGGGACAGGGGGCCTACGAGCAGTACTTC
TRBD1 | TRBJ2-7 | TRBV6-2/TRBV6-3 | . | CASSYDRGEQYF | TGTGCCAGCAGTTACGACAGGGGCGAGCAGTACTTC
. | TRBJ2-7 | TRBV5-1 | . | CASSGVGVPYEQYF | TGCGCCAGCAGCGGCGTGGGTGTGCCCTACGAGCAGTACTTC
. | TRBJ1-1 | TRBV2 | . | CASTLQRAEAFF | TGTGCCAGCACCCTACAGCGCGCTGAAGCTTTCTTT
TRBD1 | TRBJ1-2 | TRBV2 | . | CASSPGQAILGGYTF | TGTGCCAGCAGTCCGGGACAGGCAATTCTGGGCGGCTACACCTTC
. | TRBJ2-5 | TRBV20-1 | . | CSAWDTRVVETQYF | TGCAGTGCCTGGGACACACGGGTTGTGGAGACCCAGTACTTC
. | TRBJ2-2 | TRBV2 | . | CASSGAGELFF | TGTGCCAGCAGTGGTGCCGGGGAGCTGTTTTTT
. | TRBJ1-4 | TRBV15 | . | CATSRDEGDGLFF | TGTGCCACCAGCAGAGATGAGGGCGACGGACTGTTTTTT
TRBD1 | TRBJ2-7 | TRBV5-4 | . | CASSFATGDYEQYF | TGTGCCAGCAGCTTTGCGACAGGGGACTACGAGCAGTACTTC
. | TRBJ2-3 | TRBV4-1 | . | CASSHPARDPTDTQYF | TGCGCCAGCAGCCACCCAGCCCGGGACCCCACAGATACGCAGTATTTT
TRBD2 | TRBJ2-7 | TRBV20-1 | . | CSASLAGESYEQYF | TGCAGTGCTAGTCTGGCGGGGGAGTCCTACGAGCAGTACTTC
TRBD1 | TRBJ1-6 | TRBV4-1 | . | CASSHPDRDNSPLHF | TGCGCCAGCAGCCACCCCGACAGGGACAATTCACCCCTCCACTTT
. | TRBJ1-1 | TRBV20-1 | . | CSSPGGNTEAFF | TGCAGTTCCCCCGGAGGGAACACTGAAGCTTTCTTT
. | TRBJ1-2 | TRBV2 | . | CASSEEARSEGYTF | TGTGCCAGCAGTGAAGAAGCCAGGTCGGAGGGCTACACCTTC
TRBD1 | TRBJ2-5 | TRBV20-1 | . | CSARPPGQVRKTQYF | TGCAGTGCTAGACCTCCTGGACAGGTCCGAAAGACCCAGTACTTC
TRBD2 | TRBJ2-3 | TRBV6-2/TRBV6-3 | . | CASSTGRLAGGTDTQYF | TGTGCCAGCAGTACAGGAAGGTTAGCGGGGGGCACAGATACGCAGTATTTT
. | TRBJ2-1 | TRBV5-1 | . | CASSLVGSGGGSYNEQFF | TGCGCCAGCAGCTTGGTGGGGTCCGGGGGAGGCTCCTACAATGAGCAGTTCTTC
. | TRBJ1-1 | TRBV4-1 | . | CASSQGLIAFF | TGCGCCAGCAGCCAGGGGTTGATAGCTTTCTTT